In its sample, the clone carrying this TCR beta chain was seen a few times. Its specificity is unknown. This sample stems from a study of CD8 T cells in ankylosing spondylitis. General study points: Ankylosing spondylitis blood seemed to carry a telltale TCR beta motif made of fewer than ten highly homologous variants.

The authors made TCR beta libraries by quantitative 5'-RACE with molecular barcodes. One entry per CDR3 protein results from TCRdb running MiXCR on the 5' RACE reads. The data hold about 250,000 distinct CDR3 sequences, with more than 15% observed a single time. The material sequenced was blood, either unsorted or a sorted T cell fraction (not recorded which). The TCR sequence derives from a male donor with ankylosing spondylitis or in good health (not recorded which).

Here the CDR3 DNA reads TGTGCCAGCAGCTTATCTTACAGGGGAGTCAATGAGCAGTTCTTC. Protein sequence: CASSLSYRGVNEQFF. The V gene is TRBV7-8, the J gene TRBJ2-1; 7 bases line up with TRBD1. The V and J ends lost 2 bases and 6 bases, in that order; junction bases with no gene match: 7. The CDR3 covers 15 residues. CDR1 is SGHVS, CDR2 FQNEAQ, per germline.